This T cell receptor beta chain was found in a study of CD8 T cells in ankylosing spondylitis. The CDR3 spans 12 residues. V trimming: 1 base; J trimming: 7 bases; junction bases outside the gene matches: 1. Germline V gene lookup returns CDR1 GTSNPN and CDR2 SVGIG (reference sequence). MiXCR, applied by TCRdb to the 5' RACE reads, yields one record per CDR3 protein. The profile shows approximately 440,000 distinct CDR3 sequences, 17% of them singletons. This clonotype came up a few times. Its specificity is unknown. Study results and caveats: Disease-linked clones reportedly concentrated significantly in matched ankylosing spondylitis synovial fluid. Seemingly characteristic of ankylosing spondylitis blood was a TCR beta motif consisting of fewer than 10 highly homologous variants. Disease-linked clones displayed a CD8+ phenotype and appeared relatively rarely in peripheral blood. Certain motif variants had earlier appeared in reactive arthritis synovial fluid and blood.

The V call is TRBV30, the J call TRBJ1-1; 9 nucleotides agree with TRBD1. Sequencing used blood, either unsorted or a sorted T cell fraction (not recorded which). The TCR sequence derives from a male donor with ankylosing spondylitis. The CDR3 DNA reads TGTGCCTGGAGTGGGGGACAGGGTGAAGCTTTCTTT. Its translation is CAWSGGQGEAFF.